One sample yielded the 10 T cell receptor beta chains listed below, sequenced in a study of blood T cell repertoires in COVID-19. Profiling relied on immunoSEQ multiplex PCR, and the TCRdb table lists in-frame clones only, not all of them. This table has approximately 240,000 clones, 65% to 85% appearing once. The sample taken for sequencing was peripheral blood. Receptors originate from a human donor in a cohort sampled during active COVID-19.

The sample holds many counts of this clone. The rearrangement joins TRBV11-2 to TRBJ2-1, with TRBD1 identical over 8 bases. V lost 4 bases and J lost 10; bases outside the gene matches: 9. Germline loops: CDR1 SGHAT, CDR2 FQNNGV. The CDR3 runs 14 residues. The CDR3 bases are TGTGCCAGCAGCTCAAACAGGGGGGTCGGAGAGCAGTTCTTC. Its protein is CASSSNRGVGEQFF.

The chain recombines TRBV30 with TRBJ1-5, with D tentatively TRBD1 (6 bases). This CDR3 comprises 14 residues. V lost 5 bases and J 0 bases, leaving 11 bases between the germline ends. In germline, CDR1 is GTSNPN, CDR2 SVGIG (reference sequence). The CDR3 region is CAWGGSGSNQPQHF. The CDR3 bases are TGTGCCTGGGGGGGCTCAGGTAGCAATCAGCCCCAGCATTTT.

The chain carries TRBV15 and TRBJ2-7; 7 positions agree with TRBD1. V gave up 5 bases and J gave up 4 bases; unmatched junction bases: 8. The CDR3 extends over 14 amino acids. CDR1 LNHNV and CDR2 YYDKDF come from the germline V gene (reference sequence). For the CDR3, the DNA is TGTGCCACCAGCGTGCCGGGACAGATGTACGAGCAGTACTTC. Protein sequence: CATSVPGQMYEQYF.

In this sample, this clone turned up many times. CDR3 amino acids: CAISASTSGRLYEQYF. Written as DNA, the CDR3 is TGTGCCATCAGTGCCTCTACTAGCGGGAGGTTGTACGAGCAGTACTTC. The chain carries TRBV10-3 and TRBJ2-7, with TRBD2 matching 12 bases. J lost 4 bases, V lost 4 bases, and 8 bases had no gene match. Germline V gene lookup returns CDR1 ENHRY and CDR2 SYGVKD. CDR3 size: 16 residues.

This clone occurred once. V is TRBV11-3 and J is TRBJ2-1, with 12 bases that match TRBD2. CDR3 length: 15 amino acids. Germline CDR1 reads SGHNT; CDR2 reads YENEEA. V lost 4 bases to trimming and J lost 6 bases; unmatched junction nucleotides: 4. The CDR3 nucleotides read TGTGCCAGCAGCTGGACTAGCGGGGCTTCCAATGAGCAGTTCTTC. Its translation is CASSWTSGASNEQFF.

J is TRBJ2-1 and V is TRBV5-1; no definite D call. The CDR3 runs 13 residues. Per the germline V gene, CDR1 is SGHRS and CDR2 is YFSETQ. With 5 bases removed from V and 4 bases from J, the gap between germline ends came to 10 bases. The CDR3 is CASRQELYNEQFF. The CDR3 DNA sequence: TGCGCCAGCAGACAAGAACTATACAATGAGCAGTTCTTC.

This chain joins TRBV5-1 and TRBJ1-2; TRBD1 is a possible D gene (5 bases). The germline gives CDR1 SGHRS, CDR2 YFSETQ. The CDR3 consists of 14 residues. V was shortened by 4 bases and J by 2 bases, with 12 bases between the two germline ends. The CDR3 protein is CASSDQGGNYGYTF. The DNA for the CDR3 is TGCGCCAGCAGCGATCAGGGAGGGAACTATGGCTACACCTTC.

This clone was counted once. This chain links TRBV12-3 or TRBV12-4 with TRBJ1-2, with D possibly matching TRBD1 (6 bases). The CDR3 runs 12 residues. The ends were cut back, 6 bases at V and 7 bases at J, with 12 bases in the middle. The chain's CDR3 is CASSFTGTGYTF. In nucleotides, the CDR3 is TGTGCCAGCAGCTTCACAGGGACTGGCTACACCTTC.

This sequence joins TRBV7-2 and TRBJ2-6; 7 bases are shared with TRBD1. The length of the CDR3 is 16 residues. Unmatched junction bases numbered 9, after V lost 7 bases and J lost 3 bases. CDR1 and CDR2 from the germline V gene are SGHTA and FQGNSA. CDR3 protein: CASTSQGGFGANVLTF. The DNA of the CDR3 is TGTGCCAGCACCTCACAAGGGGGCTTTGGGGCCAACGTCCTGACTTTC.

This clone was detected once. V is TRBV18 and J is TRBJ2-3, with no clear D. The CDR3 spans 12 residues. Germline V gene data show CDR1 as KGHSH and CDR2 as LQKENI. V was pared by 3 bases and J by 4 bases, with 5 bases between. CDR3 region: CASSPTSDTQYF. CDR3 bases: TGTGCCAGCTCACCTACTTCAGATACGCAGTATTTT.